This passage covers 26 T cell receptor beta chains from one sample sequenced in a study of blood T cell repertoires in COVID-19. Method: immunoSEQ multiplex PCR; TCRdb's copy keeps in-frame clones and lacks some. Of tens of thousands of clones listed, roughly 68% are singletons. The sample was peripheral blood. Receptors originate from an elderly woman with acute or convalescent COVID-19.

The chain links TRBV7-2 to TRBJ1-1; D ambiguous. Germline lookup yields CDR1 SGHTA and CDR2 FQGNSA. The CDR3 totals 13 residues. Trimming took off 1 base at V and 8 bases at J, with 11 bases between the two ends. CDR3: CASSLDYSGEAFF. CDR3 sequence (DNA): TGTGCCAGCAGCTTAGACTATAGTGGGGAAGCTTTCTTT.

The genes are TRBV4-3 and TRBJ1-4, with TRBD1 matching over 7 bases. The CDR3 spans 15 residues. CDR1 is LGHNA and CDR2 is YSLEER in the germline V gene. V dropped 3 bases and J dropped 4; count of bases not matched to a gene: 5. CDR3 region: CASSQNRGSNEKLFF. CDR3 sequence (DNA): TGCGCCAGCAGCCAGAACAGGGGTAGTAATGAAAAACTGTTTTTT.

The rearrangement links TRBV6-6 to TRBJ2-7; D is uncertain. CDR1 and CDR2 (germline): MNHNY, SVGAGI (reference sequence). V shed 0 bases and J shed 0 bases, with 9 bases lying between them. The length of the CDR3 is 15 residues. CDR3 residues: CASSYSNPSSYEQYF. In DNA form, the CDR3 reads TGTGCCAGCAGTTACTCGAATCCGAGCTCCTACGAGCAGTACTTC.

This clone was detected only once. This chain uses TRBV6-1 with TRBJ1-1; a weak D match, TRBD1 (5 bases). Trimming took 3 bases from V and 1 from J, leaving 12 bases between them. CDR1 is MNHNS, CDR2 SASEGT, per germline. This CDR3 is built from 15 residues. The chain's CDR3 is CASSDGGARNTEAFF. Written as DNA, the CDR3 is TGTGCCAGCAGTGATGGAGGGGCCAGGAACACTGAAGCTTTCTTT.

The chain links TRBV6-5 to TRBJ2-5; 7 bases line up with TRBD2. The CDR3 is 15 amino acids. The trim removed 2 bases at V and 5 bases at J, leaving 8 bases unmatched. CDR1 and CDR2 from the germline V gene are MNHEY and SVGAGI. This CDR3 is CASSYPGMGGETQYF. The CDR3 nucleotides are TGTGCCAGCAGTTACCCCGGTATGGGGGGGGAGACCCAGTACTTC.

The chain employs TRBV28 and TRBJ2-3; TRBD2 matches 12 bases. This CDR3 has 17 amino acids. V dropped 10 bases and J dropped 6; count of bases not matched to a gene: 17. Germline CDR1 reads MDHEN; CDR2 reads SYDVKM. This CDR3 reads CATEGFLRTSGTDTQYF. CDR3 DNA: TGTGCCACCGAGGGTTTTCTCCGGACTAGCGGGACGGATACGCAGTATTTT.

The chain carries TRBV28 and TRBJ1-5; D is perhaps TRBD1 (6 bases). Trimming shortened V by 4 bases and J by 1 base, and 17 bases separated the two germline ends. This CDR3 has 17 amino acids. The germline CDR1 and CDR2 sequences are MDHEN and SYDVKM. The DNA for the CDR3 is TGTGCCAGCAGTTCGACCGGGACACAGGAAAGCAATCAGCCCCAGCATTTT. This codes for CASSSTGTQESNQPQHF.

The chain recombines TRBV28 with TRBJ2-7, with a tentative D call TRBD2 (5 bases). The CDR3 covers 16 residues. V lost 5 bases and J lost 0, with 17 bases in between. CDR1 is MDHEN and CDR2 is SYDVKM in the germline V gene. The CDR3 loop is CASSISPDWSSYEQYF. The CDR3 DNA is TGTGCCAGCAGTATATCCCCGGACTGGTCCTCCTACGAGCAGTACTTC.

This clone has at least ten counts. CDR3 loop: CASSPEGQGGNYGYTF. CDR3 sequence (DNA): TGTGCCAGCAGCCCCGAGGGACAGGGGGGAAACTATGGCTACACCTTC. The chain is built from TRBV11-3 and TRBJ1-2; 11 nucleotides align to TRBD1. Losses at the gene ends were 5 bases for V and 2 bases for J; bases not matched to a gene: 7. Looked up from germline, CDR1 is SGHNT and CDR2 is YENEEA. The CDR3 spans 16 residues. Complete variable domain (other parts from reference TRBV11-3 and TRBJ1-2): EAGVVQSPRYKIIEKKQPVAFWCNPISGHNTLYWYLQNLGQGPELLIRYENEEAVDDSQLPKDRFSAERLKGVDSTLKIQPAELGDSAVYLCASSPEGQGGNYGYTFGSGTRLTVV.

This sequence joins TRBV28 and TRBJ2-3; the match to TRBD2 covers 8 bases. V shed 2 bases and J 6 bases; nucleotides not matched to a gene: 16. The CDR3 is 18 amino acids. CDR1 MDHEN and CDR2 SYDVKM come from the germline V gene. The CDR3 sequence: CASSLPNAGRDGTDTQYF. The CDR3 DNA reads TGTGCCAGCAGTTTACCGAATGCCGGGAGGGACGGTACGGATACGCAGTATTTT.

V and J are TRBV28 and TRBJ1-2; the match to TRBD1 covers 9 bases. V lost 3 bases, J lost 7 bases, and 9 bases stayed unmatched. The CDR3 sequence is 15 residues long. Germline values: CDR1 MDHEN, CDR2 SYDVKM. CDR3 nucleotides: TGTGCCAGCAGTTTTACCGGGACAGGGCTTCGTGGCTACACCTTC. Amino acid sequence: CASSFTGTGLRGYTF.

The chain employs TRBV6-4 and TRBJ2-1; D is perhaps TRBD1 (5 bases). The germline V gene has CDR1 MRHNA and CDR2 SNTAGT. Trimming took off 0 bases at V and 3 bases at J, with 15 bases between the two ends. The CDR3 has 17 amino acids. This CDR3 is CASSDSPMRTSYNEQFF. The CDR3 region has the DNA TGTGCCAGCAGTGACTCTCCTATGAGGACAAGCTACAATGAGCAGTTCTTC.

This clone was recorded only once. The CDR3 here is CASSHRQVRLYGYTF. For the CDR3, the DNA is TGTGCCAGCAGCCACCGACAGGTTCGACTATATGGCTACACCTTC. This sequence joins TRBV11-2 and TRBJ1-2; possible D gene TRBD1, 6 bases. V shed 5 bases and J shed 5 bases, with 18 bases lying between them. CDR1 SGHAT and CDR2 FQNNGV come from the germline V gene. This CDR3 has 15 residues.

The CDR3 loop is CASSQVSRGVYGYTF. The CDR3 DNA reads TGCGCCAGCAGCCAGGTCTCCCGGGGGGTCTATGGCTACACCTTC. This rearrangement joins TRBV4-1 to TRBJ1-2, with a tentative D call TRBD1 (5 bases). The CDR3 is 15 residues long. Germline assignment: CDR1 MGHRA and CDR2 YSYEKL. The V and J ends lost 3 bases and 4 bases respectively, with 15 bases between them.

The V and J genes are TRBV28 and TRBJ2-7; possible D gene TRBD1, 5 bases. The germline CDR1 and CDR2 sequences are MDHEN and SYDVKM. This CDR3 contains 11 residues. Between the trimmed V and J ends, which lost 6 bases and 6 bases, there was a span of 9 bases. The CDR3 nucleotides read TGTGCCAGCAGGCAGGGCAGCGAGCAGTACTTC. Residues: CASRQGSEQYF.

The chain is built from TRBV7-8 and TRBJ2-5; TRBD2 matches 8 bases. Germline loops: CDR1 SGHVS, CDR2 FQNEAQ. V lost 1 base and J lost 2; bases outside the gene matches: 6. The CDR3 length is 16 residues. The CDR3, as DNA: TGTGCCAGCAGCTTAGACGTGGTAGCGGGGCAAGAGACCCAGTACTTC. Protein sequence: CASSLDVVAGQETQYF.

Written as DNA, the CDR3 is TGTGCCACCAGCAGAGGCGGAACAGGGGGCGGAGGTGGCTACACCTTC. It yields the protein CATSRGGTGGGGGYTF. J is TRBJ1-2 and V is TRBV15, with 9 nucleotides matching TRBD1. Unmatched junction bases numbered 10, after V lost 1 base and J lost 7 bases. Per germline, CDR1 LNHNV and CDR2 YYDKDF (reference sequence). The CDR3 is 16 amino acids.

The CDR3 DNA is TGTGCCAGCAGCTCGGGACTAGACCAAGAGACCCAGTACTTC. Translated, it gives CASSSGLDQETQYF. The V and J genes are TRBV7-2 and TRBJ2-5, with 8 bases identical to TRBD2. Germline V gene lookup returns CDR1 SGHTA and CDR2 FQGNSA. The ends lost 4 bases at V and 0 bases at J; junction bases unmatched: 1. CDR3 length: 14 residues.

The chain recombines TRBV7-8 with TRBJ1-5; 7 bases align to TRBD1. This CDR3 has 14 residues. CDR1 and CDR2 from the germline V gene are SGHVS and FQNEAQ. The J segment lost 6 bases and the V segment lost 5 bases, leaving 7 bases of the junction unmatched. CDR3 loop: CASSPRQGIQPQHF. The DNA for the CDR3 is TGTGCCAGCAGCCCCCGACAGGGAATTCAGCCCCAGCATTTT.

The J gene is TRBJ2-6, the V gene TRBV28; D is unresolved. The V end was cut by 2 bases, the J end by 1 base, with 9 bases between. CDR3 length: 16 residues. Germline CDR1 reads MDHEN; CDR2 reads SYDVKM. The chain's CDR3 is CASSLGTGSGANVLTF. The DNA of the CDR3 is TGTGCCAGCAGTTTAGGCACCGGGTCTGGGGCCAACGTCCTGACTTTC.

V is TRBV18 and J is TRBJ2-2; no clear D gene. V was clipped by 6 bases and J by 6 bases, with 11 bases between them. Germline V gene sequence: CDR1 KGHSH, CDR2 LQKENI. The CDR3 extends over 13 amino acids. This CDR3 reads CASSPLYAGELFF. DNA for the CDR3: TGTGCCAGCTCGCCATTGTATGCCGGGGAGCTGTTTTTT.

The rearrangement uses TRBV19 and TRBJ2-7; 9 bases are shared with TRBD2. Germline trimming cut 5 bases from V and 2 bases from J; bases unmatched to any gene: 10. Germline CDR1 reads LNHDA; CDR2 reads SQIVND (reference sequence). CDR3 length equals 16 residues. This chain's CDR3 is CASSHGAGGKPYEQYF. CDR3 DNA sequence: TGTGCCAGTAGTCACGGAGCGGGAGGCAAACCCTACGAGCAGTACTTC.

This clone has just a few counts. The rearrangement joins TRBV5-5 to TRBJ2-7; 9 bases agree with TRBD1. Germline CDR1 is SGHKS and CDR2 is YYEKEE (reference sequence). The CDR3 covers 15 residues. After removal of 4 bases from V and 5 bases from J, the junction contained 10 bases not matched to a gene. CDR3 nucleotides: TGTGCCAGCAGCCTTCCGGACAGGGGTGTTAACGAGCAGTACTTC. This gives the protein CASSLPDRGVNEQYF.

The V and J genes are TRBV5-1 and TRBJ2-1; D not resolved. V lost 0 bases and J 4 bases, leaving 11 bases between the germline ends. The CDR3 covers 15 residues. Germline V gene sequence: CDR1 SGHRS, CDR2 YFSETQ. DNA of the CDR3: TGCGCCAGCAGCTTGGTGGCAGAAAGTTACAATGAGCAGTTCTTC. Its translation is CASSLVAESYNEQFF.

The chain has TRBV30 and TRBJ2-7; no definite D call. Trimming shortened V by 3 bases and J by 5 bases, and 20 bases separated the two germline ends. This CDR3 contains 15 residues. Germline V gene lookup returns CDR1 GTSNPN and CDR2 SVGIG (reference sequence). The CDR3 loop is CAWSGFRGKLHEQYF. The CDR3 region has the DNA TGTGCCTGGAGCGGGTTTAGAGGCAAGCTACACGAGCAGTACTTC.

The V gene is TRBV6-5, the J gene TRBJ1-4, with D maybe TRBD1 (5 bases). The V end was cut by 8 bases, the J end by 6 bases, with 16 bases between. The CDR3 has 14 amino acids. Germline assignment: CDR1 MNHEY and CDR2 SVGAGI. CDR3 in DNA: TGTGCCAGCGGACGGGGGACCCGGGATGAAAAACTGTTTTTT. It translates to CASGRGTRDEKLFF.